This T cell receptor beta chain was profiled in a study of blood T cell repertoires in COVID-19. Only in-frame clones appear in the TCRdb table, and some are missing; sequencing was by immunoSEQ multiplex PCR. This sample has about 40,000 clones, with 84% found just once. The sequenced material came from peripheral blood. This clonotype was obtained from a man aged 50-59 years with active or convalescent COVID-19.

The CDR3 sequence is CASSGQGGEKLFF. The CDR3 bases are TGTGCCAGCAGCGGACAGGGTGGAGAAAAACTGTTTTTT. The rearrangement links TRBV7-9 to TRBJ1-4, with TRBD1 matching over 8 bases. Germline V gene data show CDR1 as SEHNR and CDR2 as FQNEAQ (reference sequence). V dropped 5 bases and J dropped 8; count of bases not matched to a gene: 4. The CDR3 is 13 residues long.